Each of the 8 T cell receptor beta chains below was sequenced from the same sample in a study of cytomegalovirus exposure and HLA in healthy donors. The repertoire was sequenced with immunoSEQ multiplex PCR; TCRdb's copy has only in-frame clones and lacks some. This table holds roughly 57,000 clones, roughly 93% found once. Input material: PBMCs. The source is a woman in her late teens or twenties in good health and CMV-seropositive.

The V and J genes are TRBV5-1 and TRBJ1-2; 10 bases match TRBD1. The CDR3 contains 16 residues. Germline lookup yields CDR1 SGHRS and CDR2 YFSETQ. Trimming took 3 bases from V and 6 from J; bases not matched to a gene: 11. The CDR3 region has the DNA TGCGCCAGCAGCTCCCGGGGACAGGGGCCCGGTAATGGCTACACCTTC. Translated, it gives CASSSRGQGPGNGYTF.

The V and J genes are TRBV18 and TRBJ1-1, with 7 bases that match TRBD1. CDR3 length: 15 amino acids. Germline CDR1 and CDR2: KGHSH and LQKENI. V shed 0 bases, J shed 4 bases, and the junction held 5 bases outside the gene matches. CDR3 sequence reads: CASSPPQGQSTEAFF. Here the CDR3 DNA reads TGTGCCAGCTCACCACCTCAGGGACAGAGCACTGAAGCTTTCTTT.

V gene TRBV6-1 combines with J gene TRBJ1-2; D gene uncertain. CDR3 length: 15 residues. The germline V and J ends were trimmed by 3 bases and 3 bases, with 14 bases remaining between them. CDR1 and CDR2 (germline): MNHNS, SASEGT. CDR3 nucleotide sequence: TGTGCCAGCAGTGATTTTCCGTATTTTGACTATGGCTACACCTTC. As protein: CASSDFPYFDYGYTF.

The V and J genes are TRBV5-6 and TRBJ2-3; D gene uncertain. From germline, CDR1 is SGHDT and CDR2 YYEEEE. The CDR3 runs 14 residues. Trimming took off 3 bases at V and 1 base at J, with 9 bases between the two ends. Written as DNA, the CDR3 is TGTGCCAGCAGCTCCTGGCCCGGCACAGATACGCAGTATTTT. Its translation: CASSSWPGTDTQYF.

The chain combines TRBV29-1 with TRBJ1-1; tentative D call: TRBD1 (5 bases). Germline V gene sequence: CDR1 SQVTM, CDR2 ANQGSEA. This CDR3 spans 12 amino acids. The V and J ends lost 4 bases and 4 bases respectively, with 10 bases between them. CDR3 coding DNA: TGCAGCGTTGTACAGGAGACCACTGAAGCTTTCTTT. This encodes CSVVQETTEAFF.

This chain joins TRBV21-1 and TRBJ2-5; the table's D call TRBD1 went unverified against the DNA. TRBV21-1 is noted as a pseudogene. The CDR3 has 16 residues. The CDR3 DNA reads TGTGCCAGCAGCATGGGCTCAGGGGGCGCGGGCGAGACCCAGTACTTC. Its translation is CASSMGSGGAGETQYF.

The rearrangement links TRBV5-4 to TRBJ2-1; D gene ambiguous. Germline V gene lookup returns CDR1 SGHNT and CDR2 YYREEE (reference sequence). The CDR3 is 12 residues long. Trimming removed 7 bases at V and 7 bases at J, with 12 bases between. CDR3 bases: TGTGCCAGCCGAGCTGGGCCAAATGAGCAGTTCTTC. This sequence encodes CASRAGPNEQFF.

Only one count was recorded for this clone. The CDR3 DNA sequence: TGTGCCAGCAGCTTTTACCTCAGGGGGTCTGGGGCCAACGTCCTGACTTTC. It encodes CASSFYLRGSGANVLTF. The chain links TRBV7-2 to TRBJ2-6; 7 nucleotides align to TRBD1. This CDR3 comprises 17 residues. The germline V gene has CDR1 SGHTA and CDR2 FQGNSA. V lost 3 bases to trimming and J lost 1 base; unmatched junction nucleotides: 6.